This section outlines one T cell receptor beta chain sequence together with its context. Its antigen is not known. Both 60 Vbeta primers and 13 Jbeta primers went into the PCR. This table comes from immunoSEQ multiplex PCR, and its TCRdb copy is limited to in-frame clones, with some not included. The sample gives under 200,000 clones, around 80% of which show up once; approximately 3.4% is in the top ten. Germline CDR1 is LNHDA and CDR2 is SQIVND (reference sequence). J gave up 1 base and V 5 bases, and 7 bases lay outside the gene matches. The CDR3 is made up of 15 amino acids. These data belong to a study of cytomegalovirus exposure and HLA in healthy donors. Study-wide findings and caveats: The majority of TCR sequences were rare, yet some public TCRs appeared in many donors.

This clonotype was sampled from a woman between 50 and 59 years old in good health and CMV-seropositive. Material: PBMCs. This chain uses TRBV19 with TRBJ2-5; TRBD1 matches 7 bases. The CDR3 region is CASSHRGQTQETQYF. The CDR3 nucleotides read TGTGCCAGTAGTCACCGGGGACAGACCCAAGAGACCCAGTACTTC.